These 22 T cell receptor beta chains were all obtained from the same sample, sequenced in a study of human T cells and chemical hapten exposure. TCRdb re-analysed the RACE reads in MiXCR, keeping a single row per CDR3 protein. The table lists roughly 150,000 distinct CDR3 sequences, about 10% of them singletons. Regarding time point: patch test 2, 6 weeks after DPC sensitization. Treatment indicated: therapeutic diphenylcyclopropenone sensitization with weekly scalp DPC. The sequenced sample was whole blood, obtained in connection with sensitization to the hapten diphenylcyclopropenone (DPC). The receptors were gathered from a woman aged 45 to 65 with alopecia areata. Some clones in this sample may be carry-over from other donors' samples.

This chain links TRBV7-9 with TRBJ2-3; D unclear. Trimming cost V 3 bases and J 4 bases, with 17 bases left between them. The CDR3 has 16 amino acids. CDR1 and CDR2 (germline): SEHNR, FQNEAQ (reference sequence). CDR3 bases: TGTGCCAGCAGCTTCAGTATTGCCGTTTACGCAGATACGCAGTATTTT. Translating gives CASSFSIAVYADTQYF.

This clonotype was observed at least ten times. CDR3 sequence reads: CASSFLTAGSGNTIYF. CDR3 nucleotide sequence: TGTGCCAGCAGCTTTCTGACGGCCGGCTCTGGAAACACCATATATTTT. The V call is TRBV7-6, the J call TRBJ1-3; D not certain. Germline values: CDR1 SGHVS, CDR2 FNYEAQ. The CDR3 is 16 residues long. V lost 3 bases and J 0 bases, leaving 12 bases between the germline ends.

This clonotype has ten or more counts. The genes are TRBV20-1 and TRBJ2-2; 10 bases are shared with TRBD2. The V gene end was trimmed by 3 bases and the J gene end by 1 base; junction bases not matched to a gene: 8. This CDR3 has 17 amino acids. In germline, CDR1 is DFQATT, CDR2 SNEGSKA (reference sequence). The DNA for the CDR3 is TGCAGTGCTAGGGACTCGAGCGGGAGGGGGAACACCGGGGAGCTGTTTTTT. Protein sequence: CSARDSSGRGNTGELFF.

This clonotype was observed at least ten times. This sequence joins TRBV29-1 and TRBJ2-1, with D perhaps TRBD1 or TRBD2 (5 bases each). The CDR3 has 13 residues. Germline V lookup: CDR1 SQVTM, CDR2 ANQGSEA. V was cut by 4 bases and J by 6 bases, with 13 bases left in between. The CDR3 loop reads CSVGDRPSNEQFF. CDR3 nucleotides: TGCAGCGTTGGGGACCGACCTTCCAATGAGCAGTTCTTC.

This clonotype has only a few counts. This sequence joins TRBV24-1 and TRBJ2-1, with 8 bases that match TRBD2. This CDR3 is built from 16 residues. The germline V gene has CDR1 KGHDR and CDR2 SFDVKD. Trimming cost V 5 bases and J 2 bases; bases outside gene matches: 7. The DNA of the CDR3 is TGTGCCACCAGTGCAGGGACTAGTCACACCTACAATGAGCAGTTCTTC. Its translation: CATSAGTSHTYNEQFF.

Only a few counts were recorded for this clonotype. The chain couples TRBV11-2 to TRBJ1-5; D unclear. This CDR3 has 15 residues. Looked up from germline, CDR1 is SGHAT and CDR2 is FQNNGV. Trimming took off 3 bases at V and 0 bases at J, with 9 bases between the two ends. This CDR3 reads CASSLSTDSNQPQHF. CDR3 bases: TGTGCCAGCAGCTTGAGTACAGATAGCAATCAGCCCCAGCATTTT.

This chain connects TRBV5-1 to TRBJ1-1, with 10 nucleotides matching TRBD1. Germline V CDR1 and CDR2: SGHRS, YFSETQ. The CDR3 is 15 amino acids. Trimming cost V 4 bases and J 5 bases; bases outside gene matches: 8. CDR3 sequence: CASSPRTGGGTEAFF. CDR3 in DNA: TGCGCCAGCAGCCCAAGGACAGGGGGAGGAACTGAAGCTTTCTTT.

The rearrangement joins TRBV20-1 to TRBJ2-7; D is uncertain. Germline V CDR1 and CDR2: DFQATT, SNEGSKA (reference sequence). The V end lost 6 bases, the J end lost 5 bases, and 11 bases lay between the germline ends. This CDR3 is built from 11 residues. CDR3 DNA: TGCAGTGCCTCTGACGGACACGAGCAGTACTTC. Translation: CSASDGHEQYF.

V is TRBV30 and J is TRBJ2-5; D uncertain. Germline CDR1 GTSNPN, CDR2 SVGIG (reference sequence). V lost 0 bases to trimming and J lost 5 bases, with 4 bases between them. This CDR3 contains 11 residues. The CDR3 reads CAWSVAETQYF. Here the CDR3 DNA reads TGTGCCTGGAGTGTAGCGGAGACCCAGTACTTC.

The chain carries TRBV5-4 and TRBJ2-3, with TRBD1 matching 8 bases. The V gene's germline CDR1 is SGHNT and CDR2 YYREEE (reference sequence). J was trimmed by 6 bases and V by 4 bases; bases with no gene match: 10. This CDR3 is built from 15 residues. CDR3 in DNA: TGTGCCAGCAGCAACACAGGGGGTTTTGTTGATACGCAGTATTTT. It codes for CASSNTGGFVDTQYF.

This clonotype showed up many times. The chain uses TRBV6-5 and TRBJ2-2, with D unclear. The CDR3 spans 13 residues. Germline CDR1 is MNHEY and CDR2 is SVGAGI. Trimming cost V 6 bases and J 7 bases, with 12 bases left between them. The DNA for the CDR3 is TGTGCCAGCAGCCTACAGCACCGCGGGGAGCTGTTTTTT. Translating gives CASSLQHRGELFF.

In its sample, this clonotype was seen once. The chain employs TRBV6-6 and TRBJ1-5, with D perhaps matching TRBD1 (6 bases). The CDR3 is made up of 16 amino acids. V was pared by 0 bases and J by 0 bases, with 9 bases between. Germline-derived CDR1 and CDR2 are MNHNY and SVGAGI (reference sequence). The CDR3 bases are TGTGCCAGCAGTTACTCTACACAGGGTAGCAATCAGCCCCAGCATTTT. Amino acids: CASSYSTQGSNQPQHF.

This clonotype turned up a few times. The chain couples TRBV20-1 to TRBJ2-1, with TRBD2 identical over 11 bases. J gave up 9 bases and V 6 bases, and 13 bases lay outside the gene matches. Germline assignment: CDR1 DFQATT and CDR2 SNEGSKA (reference sequence). The CDR3 spans 15 residues. CDR3 coding DNA: TGCAGTGCCAGTCCACTAGCGGGAGCTTCACTTGAGCAGTTCTTC. This codes for CSASPLAGASLEQFF.

This clonotype was seen only a few times. The gene calls are TRBV7-2 and TRBJ1-2, with D possibly being TRBD1 (5 bases). Looked up from germline, CDR1 is SGHTA and CDR2 is FQGNSA. This CDR3 spans 14 amino acids. Trimming stripped 0 bases from V and 6 bases from J, with 11 bases between. The chain's CDR3 is CASSLATAPHGYTF. The CDR3 coding sequence is TGTGCCAGCAGCTTAGCGACAGCACCCCATGGCTACACCTTC.

This clonotype has just a few counts. The chain has TRBV28 and TRBJ2-7; D unclear. CDR1 is MDHEN, CDR2 SYDVKM, per germline. This CDR3 contains 11 residues. V dropped 6 bases and J dropped 4 bases, with 7 bases sitting between them. CDR3 protein: CASRQEYEQYF. The CDR3 nucleotides read TGTGCCAGCAGGCAGGAGTACGAGCAGTACTTC.

The sample holds many counts of this clonotype. The chain links TRBV7-2 to TRBJ2-1; maybe TRBD2 (6 bases). Germline CDR1 reads SGHTA; CDR2 reads FQGNSA. This CDR3 comprises 14 residues. V was trimmed by 1 base and J by 3 bases, leaving 7 bases between them. DNA for the CDR3: TGTGCCAGCAGCTTAGGGACTAACTACAATGAGCAGTTCTTC. Translated, it gives CASSLGTNYNEQFF.

The V call is TRBV3-1, the J call TRBJ2-7; D perhaps matches TRBD2 (6 bases). Trimming pared 0 bases from V and 7 bases from J, leaving 16 bases between. The length of the CDR3 is 15 residues. Germline lookup yields CDR1 LGHDT and CDR2 YNNKEL (reference sequence). CDR3 loop: CASSQDGGSSGEQYF. In nucleotides, the CDR3 is TGTGCCAGCAGCCAAGATGGGGGGAGCTCTGGTGAGCAGTACTTC.

This rearrangement joins TRBV7-3 to TRBJ2-3, with TRBD2 identical over 9 bases. Germline-derived CDR1 and CDR2 are SGHTA and FQGTGA. With 0 bases clipped from V and 3 bases from J, the junction kept 1 base outside the gene matches. The CDR3 extends over 15 amino acids. The CDR3, as DNA: TGTGCCAGCAGCTTAACAGCGGGAGGAACAGATACGCAGTATTTT. This translates into CASSLTAGGTDTQYF. Full variable domain (outside the CDR3, taken from reference TRBV7-3 and TRBJ2-3): GAGVSQTPSNKVTEKGKYVELRCDPISGHTALYWYRQSLGQGPEFLIYFQGTGAADDSGLPNDRFFAVRPEGSVSTLKIQRTERGDSAVYLCASSLTAGGTDTQYFGPGTRLTVL.

V gene TRBV29-1 combines with J gene TRBJ2-5; possibly TRBD2 for D (5 bases). Looked up from germline, CDR1 is SQVTM and CDR2 is ANQGSEA. With 6 bases removed from V and 5 bases from J, the gap between germline ends came to 13 bases. This CDR3 is built from 12 residues. CDR3 residues: CSVGSWVETQYF. The CDR3 DNA follows: TGCAGCGTGGGGAGCTGGGTTGAGACCCAGTACTTC.

This clonotype was recorded at least ten times. The chain carries TRBV12-3 or TRBV12-4 and TRBJ2-3; the D gene is possibly TRBD1 (5 bases). The CDR3 length is 14 residues. The V gene lost 6 bases and the J gene lost 0 bases, with 10 bases spanning the gap. The chain's CDR3 is CASRAQVSTDTQYF. CDR3 nucleotide sequence: TGTGCCAGCAGGGCACAGGTTAGCACAGATACGCAGTATTTT.

In its sample, this clonotype was seen many times. The chain links TRBV11-2 to TRBJ2-2; tentative D call: TRBD1 (6 bases). The CDR3 has 14 amino acids. Between the trimmed V and J ends, which lost 5 bases and 7 bases, there was a span of 14 bases. Germline CDR1 SGHAT, CDR2 FQNNGV. CDR3 loop: CASSPGQPNGELFF. The CDR3 DNA sequence: TGTGCCAGCAGCCCTGGACAGCCCAACGGGGAGCTGTTTTTT. The variable domain in full, completed from reference TRBV11-2 and TRBJ2-2, reads EAGVAQSPRYKIIEKRQSVAFWCNPISGHATLYWYQQILGQGPKLLIQFQNNGVVDDSQLPKDRFSAERLKGVDSTLKIQPAKLEDSAVYLCASSPGQPNGELFFGEGSRLTVL.

The chain combines TRBV19 with TRBJ2-7, with D perhaps TRBD1 (5 bases). Germline-derived CDR1 and CDR2 are LNHDA and SQIVND (reference sequence). The V end was cut by 10 bases, the J end by 1 base, with 11 bases between. The CDR3 consists of 12 residues. CDR3 protein: CATSGFSYEQYF. The CDR3, as DNA: TGTGCCACCTCAGGGTTTTCCTACGAGCAGTACTTC. Combining the CDR3 with reference TRBV19 and TRBJ2-7 gives the whole variable domain DGGITQSPKYLFRKEGQNVTLSCEQNLNHDAMYWYRQDPGQGLRLIYYSQIVNDFQKGDIAEGYSVSREKKESFPLTVTSAQKNPTAFYLCATSGFSYEQYFGPGTRLTVT.